Following are 31 T cell receptor beta chains from one sample sequenced in a study of blood T cell repertoires in COVID-19. Clones were read by immunoSEQ multiplex PCR, and TCRdb kept only the in-frame ones, dropping some. Here the sample spans some 64,000 clones, about four fifths being singletons. Sequenced sample: peripheral blood. The receptors shown here come from a human donor in a cohort sampled during active COVID-19.

This chain links TRBV19 with TRBJ2-3; weak D call: TRBD2 (5 bases). The CDR3 totals 13 residues. V was cut by 6 bases and J by 4 bases, with 11 bases left in between. Looked up from germline, CDR1 is LNHDA and CDR2 is SQIVND (reference sequence). The CDR3 reads CASSLAGPDTQYF. The CDR3 DNA sequence: TGTGCCAGTAGCCTTGCGGGCCCAGATACGCAGTATTTT. Full variable domain (remainder filled in from reference TRBV19 and TRBJ2-3): DGGITQSPKYLFRKEGQNVTLSCEQNLNHDAMYWYRQDPGQGLRLIYYSQIVNDFQKGDIAEGYSVSREKKESFPLTVTSAQKNPTAFYLCASSLAGPDTQYFGPGTRLTVL.

CDR3 loop: CASSRLRSTGELFF. The CDR3 nucleotides read TGCGCCAGCTCAAGGCTGAGGAGCACCGGGGAGCTGTTTTTT. V and J are TRBV10-1 and TRBJ2-2; the D is unclear. The germline V gene has CDR1 WNHNN and CDR2 SYGVQD (reference sequence). V was shortened by 8 bases and J by 4 bases, with 14 bases between the two germline ends. The CDR3 has 14 residues.

CDR3 sequence: CASSAGQGSTDTQYF. The CDR3 nucleotides are TGTGCCAGCAGCGCCGGACAGGGGAGCACAGATACGCAGTATTTT. V gene TRBV9 combines with J gene TRBJ2-3, with 9 bases matching TRBD1. Germline trimming cut 3 bases from V and 0 bases from J; bases unmatched to any gene: 2. CDR1 is SGDLS, CDR2 YYNGEE, per germline. There are 15 residues in the CDR3.

The rearrangement uses TRBV5-1 and TRBJ2-3, with 7 bases that match TRBD2. Germline CDR1 reads SGHRS; CDR2 reads YFSETQ. V shed 3 bases and J 0 bases; nucleotides not matched to a gene: 7. The CDR3 has 16 amino acids. DNA of the CDR3: TGCGCCAGCAGCTCCGGAGCGGGGCGTAGCACAGATACGCAGTATTTT. Its protein product is CASSSGAGRSTDTQYF. Full variable domain (rest looked up from reference TRBV5-1 and TRBJ2-3): KAGVTQTPRYLIKTRGQQVTLSCSPISGHRSVSWYQQTPGQGLQFLFEYFSETQRNKGNFPGRFSGRQFSNSRSEMNVSTLELGDSALYLCASSSGAGRSTDTQYFGPGTRLTVL.

This clone was counted at least ten times. The chain has TRBV10-1 and TRBJ2-7; a possible D gene is TRBD1 (5 bases). Looked up from germline, CDR1 is WNHNN and CDR2 is SYGVQD (reference sequence). Trimming took off 4 bases at V and 6 bases at J, with 13 bases between the two ends. The CDR3 is made up of 13 amino acids. The CDR3 region is CASSGGQGGEQYF. CDR3 bases: TGCGCCAGCAGTGGGGGCCAGGGCGGCGAGCAGTACTTC.

The chain uses TRBV30 and TRBJ2-3; 8 bases agree with TRBD2. CDR3 length: 15 residues. Germline V gene data show CDR1 as GTSNPN and CDR2 as SVGIG (reference sequence). With 2 bases clipped from V and 4 bases from J, the junction kept 8 bases outside the gene matches. The CDR3 loop reads CAWSRIGGVSDTQYF. CDR3 sequence (DNA): TGTGCCTGGAGTAGGATCGGGGGGGTTTCAGATACGCAGTATTTT. Supplemented by reference TRBV30 and TRBJ2-3, the full variable domain reads SQTIHQWPATLVQPVGSPLSLECTVEGTSNPNLYWYRQAAGRGLQLLFYSVGIGQISSEVPQNLSASRPQDRQFILSSKKLLLSDSGFYLCAWSRIGGVSDTQYFGPGTRLTVL.

V is TRBV7-8 and J is TRBJ2-1, with 9 positions matching TRBD1. The junction had 10 bases not matched to a gene; V was cut back by 5 bases and J by 5 bases. In germline, CDR1 is SGHVS, CDR2 FQNEAQ. The CDR3 runs to 16 residues. CDR3 in DNA: TGTGCCAGCAGCACCCAAGACAGGGGGACTAACAATGAGCAGTTCTTC. Translating gives CASSTQDRGTNNEQFF.

This clone occurred a few times. The rearrangement links TRBV3-1 (or the pseudogene TRBV3-2) to TRBJ2-4, with D possibly being TRBD2 (6 bases). There are 14 residues in the CDR3. Germline V gene lookup returns CDR1 LGHDT and CDR2 YNNKEL (reference sequence). Trimming pared 3 bases from V and 3 bases from J, leaving 9 bases between. The CDR3 reads CASSQGGNKNIQYF. In DNA form, the CDR3 reads TGTGCCAGCAGCCAGGGAGGAAACAAAAACATTCAGTACTTC.

This chain uses TRBV7-8 with TRBJ2-6; 10 nucleotides align to TRBD1. Germline V CDR1 and CDR2: SGHVS, FQNEAQ. J lost 0 bases, V lost 1 base, and 6 bases had no gene match. This CDR3 contains 19 residues. This chain's CDR3 is CASSLDRTGGLSGANVLTF. The CDR3 DNA sequence: TGTGCCAGCAGCTTAGATAGGACAGGGGGTCTCTCTGGGGCCAACGTCCTGACTTTC.

The J gene is TRBJ2-4, the V gene TRBV5-1, with a weak D call TRBD1 (5 bases). With 4 bases removed from V and 0 bases from J, the gap between germline ends came to 8 bases. The length of the CDR3 is 14 residues. The germline V gene has CDR1 SGHRS and CDR2 YFSETQ. The DNA of the CDR3 is TGCGCCAGCAGCCCGACAGTAGCCAAAAACATTCAGTACTTC. It specifies CASSPTVAKNIQYF.

V is TRBV19 and J is TRBJ1-2; weak D call: TRBD1 (6 bases). The CDR3 has 14 residues. The germline gives CDR1 LNHDA, CDR2 SQIVND (reference sequence). V lost 2 bases and J lost 8, with 15 bases in between. The CDR3 loop reads CASSIRGNLGGYTF. The CDR3 DNA reads TGTGCCAGTAGTATAAGGGGGAACCTCGGGGGCTACACCTTC.

This clone was picked up one time. This chain links TRBV5-1 with TRBJ2-6, with D unclear. The CDR3 is made up of 13 amino acids. V dropped 4 bases and J dropped 1 base, with 3 bases sitting between them. Germline CDR1 reads SGHRS; CDR2 reads YFSETQ. The CDR3 spells CASSTSGANVLTF. CDR3 DNA sequence: TGCGCCAGCAGCACATCTGGGGCCAACGTCCTGACTTTC.

J is TRBJ2-1 and V is TRBV9; D possibly corresponds to TRBD1 (6 bases). The CDR3 has 16 residues. V gave up 2 bases and J gave up 0 bases, with 12 bases separating them. Germline lookup yields CDR1 SGDLS and CDR2 YYNGEE. CDR3 in amino acids: CASSVTQGSSYNEQFF. The CDR3 DNA reads TGTGCCAGCAGCGTGACTCAGGGGAGCTCCTACAATGAGCAGTTCTTC.

V gene TRBV6-2 or TRBV6-3 combines with J gene TRBJ1-2, with D possibly matching TRBD1 (5 bases). V dropped 5 bases and J dropped 4 bases, with 11 bases sitting between them. In germline, CDR1 is MNHEY, CDR2 SVGEGT. The CDR3 consists of 13 residues. The CDR3 loop is CASSRDWTYGYTF. The DNA of the CDR3 is TGTGCCAGCAGTAGGGACTGGACCTATGGCTACACCTTC.

V usage is TRBV2 and J usage is TRBJ2-1, with 9 bases aligning to TRBD2. This CDR3 region has 17 residues. Germline assignment: CDR1 SNHLY and CDR2 FYNNEI. The trim removed 6 bases at V and 7 bases at J, leaving 16 bases unmatched. CDR3: CASRPGMLAGAGNEQFF. The CDR3 coding sequence is TGTGCCAGCAGACCCGGGATGTTAGCGGGGGCCGGGAATGAGCAGTTCTTC.

The V and J genes are TRBV11-3 and TRBJ2-7, with a tentative D call TRBD2 (6 bases). V was shortened by 1 base and J by 4 bases, with 11 bases between the two germline ends. Germline CDR1 reads SGHNT; CDR2 reads YENEEA. The CDR3 totals 14 residues. CDR3 amino acids: CASSLGGLPYEQYF. The CDR3 region has the DNA TGTGCCAGCAGCTTAGGAGGACTACCGTACGAGCAGTACTTC.

The chain has TRBV7-2 and TRBJ1-5; TRBD1 aligns across 8 bases. Losses at the gene ends were 5 bases for V and 7 bases for J; bases not matched to a gene: 10. Per the germline V gene, CDR1 is SGHTA and CDR2 is FQGNSA. The CDR3 totals 15 residues. In nucleotides, the CDR3 is TGTGCCAGCAGCCCACAGGGGGGGTCGGGGCAGCCCCAGCATTTT. It is translated as CASSPQGGSGQPQHF.

This clone occurred a few times. The CDR3 sequence: CASSFLHQPQHF. The CDR3 DNA reads TGTGCCAGCAGTTTTCTCCATCAGCCCCAGCATTTT. The genes are TRBV12-3 or TRBV12-4 and TRBJ1-5; D is undetermined. Trimming pared 3 bases from V and 5 bases from J, leaving 5 bases between. The CDR3 covers 12 residues.

V usage is TRBV4-2 and J usage is TRBJ1-2, with 11 nucleotides matching TRBD1. The germline CDR1 and CDR2 sequences are LGHNA and YNFKEQ. There are 14 residues in the CDR3. V dropped 3 bases and J dropped 7; count of bases not matched to a gene: 4. The CDR3 loop is CASSQPGQGGGYTF. CDR3 coding DNA: TGTGCCAGCAGCCAGCCGGGACAGGGGGGTGGCTACACCTTC.

The chain carries TRBV19 and TRBJ2-2, with 11 bases that match TRBD1. The CDR3 runs to 13 residues. Trimming at V came to 10 bases and at J to 7 bases, leaving 5 bases not matched to a gene. Germline lookup yields CDR1 LNHDA and CDR2 SQIVND (reference sequence). Written as DNA, the CDR3 is TGTGCCACGGACAGGGGGCCGATCGGGGAGCTGTTTTTT. This codes for CATDRGPIGELFF.

The chain combines TRBV5-4 with TRBJ1-2, with 7 bases identical to TRBD1. This CDR3 is built from 14 residues. Germline V CDR1 and CDR2: SGHNT, YYREEE (reference sequence). Trimming took 0 bases from V and 4 from J; bases not matched to a gene: 3. The CDR3 nucleotides read TGTGCCAGCAGCTTGGAACAGGGGCCCTATGGCTACACCTTC. Amino acids: CASSLEQGPYGYTF.

The genes are TRBV7-2 and TRBJ2-7; TRBD1 matches at 10 bases. This CDR3 is 15 amino acids long. With V trimmed by 4 bases and J by 6 bases, 9 bases remained unmatched. Germline CDR1 SGHTA, CDR2 FQGNSA. The CDR3 protein is CASSYSGTGVGEQYF. The DNA of the CDR3 is TGTGCCAGCAGCTACTCCGGGACAGGGGTGGGCGAGCAGTACTTC.

The V call is TRBV30, the J call TRBJ2-3; D gene uncertain. Germline V gene sequence: CDR1 GTSNPN, CDR2 SVGIG (reference sequence). The CDR3 extends over 13 amino acids. The V end was cut by 0 bases, the J end by 2 bases, with 6 bases between. The CDR3 DNA reads TGTGCCTGGAGTGTTCCTACCACAGATACGCAGTATTTT. Its translation is CAWSVPTTDTQYF.

This clone was counted only a few times. This sequence joins TRBV28 and TRBJ2-3, with TRBD2 matching over 10 bases. Germline V CDR1 and CDR2: MDHEN, SYDVKM. The CDR3 consists of 14 residues. V shed 9 bases and J 0 bases; nucleotides not matched to a gene: 3. In DNA form, the CDR3 reads TGTGCCAGTAAGACTAGCGGGAGCACAGATACGCAGTATTTT. As protein: CASKTSGSTDTQYF.

CDR3 coding DNA: TGTGCCAGCAGCGAAGGGACAGGTTTATCTGCTTTCTTT. Translated: CASSEGTGLSAFF. The V call is TRBV3-1 (or the pseudogene TRBV3-2), the J call TRBJ1-1; 8 nucleotides line up with TRBD1. The CDR3 extends over 13 amino acids. CDR1 and CDR2 (germline): LGHDT, YNNKEL (reference sequence). The V and J ends lost 5 bases and 11 bases, in that order; junction bases with no gene match: 10.

The V call is TRBV5-1, the J call TRBJ2-5; 12 bases are a match to TRBD1. The V gene's germline CDR1 is SGHRS and CDR2 YFSETQ. V was pared by 0 bases and J by 3 bases, with 3 bases of the junction left unmatched. The CDR3 is 16 residues long. The CDR3 sequence: CASSLGDRGREETQYF. The CDR3, as DNA: TGCGCCAGCAGCTTGGGGGACAGGGGGCGTGAAGAGACCCAGTACTTC.

The rearrangement uses TRBV7-9 and TRBJ2-1; tentative D call: TRBD2 (5 bases). In germline, CDR1 is SEHNR, CDR2 FQNEAQ (reference sequence). There are 17 residues in the CDR3. The V gene lost 1 base and the J gene lost 3 bases, with 16 bases spanning the gap. CDR3 loop: CASSLGRAAQNYNEQFF. CDR3 sequence (DNA): TGTGCCAGCAGCTTAGGGCGGGCGGCGCAGAACTACAATGAGCAGTTCTTC.

The chain joins TRBV10-1 to TRBJ1-1; 9 bases line up with TRBD1. The CDR3 has 17 residues. CDR1 is WNHNN and CDR2 is SYGVQD in the germline V gene (reference sequence). Trimming at V came to 6 bases and at J to 2 bases, leaving 13 bases not matched to a gene. DNA for the CDR3: TGCGCCAGCAGGAGAGGCGACAGGGGGTTTACAAACACTGAAGCTTTCTTT. Encoded protein: CASRRGDRGFTNTEAFF.

This clone was seen just once. The rearrangement joins TRBV4-3 to TRBJ2-7; a weak D match, TRBD1 (6 bases). This CDR3 contains 14 residues. The germline V gene encodes CDR1 LGHNA and CDR2 YSLEER. Trimming left V 0 bases short and J 5 bases short, with 11 bases between. CDR3 in DNA: TGCGCCAGCAGCCAAGAGAACAGGGCAAACGAGCAGTACTTC. Protein: CASSQENRANEQYF.

The chain combines TRBV29-1 with TRBJ2-4, with 9 positions matching TRBD1. The germline CDR1 and CDR2 sequences are SQVTM and ANQGSEA. There are 17 residues in the CDR3. V trimming: 7 bases; J trimming: 3 bases; junction bases outside the gene matches: 16. The CDR3 is CSARTGADRGGKNIQYF. In nucleotides, the CDR3 is TGCAGCGCCAGGACAGGGGCTGACCGAGGGGGCAAAAACATTCAGTACTTC.

The CDR3 DNA sequence: TGTGCCAGCAGCGGGCCCCTCTCTGGAAACACCATATATTTT. It is translated as CASSGPLSGNTIYF. V usage is TRBV9 and J usage is TRBJ1-3; no definite D call. Germline V gene lookup returns CDR1 SGDLS and CDR2 YYNGEE. V shed 3 bases and J shed 0 bases, with 7 bases lying between them. This CDR3 has 14 residues.